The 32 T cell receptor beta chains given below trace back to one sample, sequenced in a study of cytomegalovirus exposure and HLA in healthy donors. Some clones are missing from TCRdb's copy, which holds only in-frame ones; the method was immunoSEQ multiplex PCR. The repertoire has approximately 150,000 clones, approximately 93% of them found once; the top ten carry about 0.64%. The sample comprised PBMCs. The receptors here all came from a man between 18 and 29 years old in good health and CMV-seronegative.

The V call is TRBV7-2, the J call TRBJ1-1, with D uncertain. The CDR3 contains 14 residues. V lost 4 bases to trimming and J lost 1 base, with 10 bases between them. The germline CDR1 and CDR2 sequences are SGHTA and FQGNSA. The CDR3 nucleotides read TGTGCCAGCAGCTCCGAGGGTGGGAACACTGAAGCTTTCTTT. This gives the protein CASSSEGGNTEAFF.

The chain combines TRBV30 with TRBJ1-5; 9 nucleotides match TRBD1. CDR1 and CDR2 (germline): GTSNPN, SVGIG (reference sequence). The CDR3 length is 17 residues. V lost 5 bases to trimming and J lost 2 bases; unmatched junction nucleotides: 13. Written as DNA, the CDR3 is TGTGCCTGGGGTGAAACAGGGGGCTTTATAGGCAATCAGCCCCAGCATTTT. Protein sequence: CAWGETGGFIGNQPQHF.

This chain's CDR3 is CASSPPLERTRAFF. CDR3 DNA sequence: TGTGCCAGCAGCCCCCCCCTGGAGAGAACTAGAGCTTTCTTT. The chain joins TRBV7-9 to TRBJ1-1; D unresolved. Trimming removed 5 bases from V and 10 bases from J, with 20 bases in between. CDR3 length: 14 residues. In germline, CDR1 is SEHNR, CDR2 FQNEAQ (reference sequence).

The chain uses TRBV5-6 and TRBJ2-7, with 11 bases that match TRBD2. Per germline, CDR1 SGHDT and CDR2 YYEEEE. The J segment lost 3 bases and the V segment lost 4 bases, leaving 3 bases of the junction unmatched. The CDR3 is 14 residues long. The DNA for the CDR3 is TGTGCCAGCAGCCTCGGGACTAGCGGCTACGAGCAGTACGTC. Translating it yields CASSLGTSGYEQYV.

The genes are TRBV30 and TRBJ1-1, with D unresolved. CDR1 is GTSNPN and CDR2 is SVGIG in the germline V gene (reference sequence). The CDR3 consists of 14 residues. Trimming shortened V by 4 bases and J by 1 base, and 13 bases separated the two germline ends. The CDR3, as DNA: TGTGCCTGGAAAAGAGGAGGGAGGAACACTGAAGCTTTCTTT. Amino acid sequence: CAWKRGGRNTEAFF.

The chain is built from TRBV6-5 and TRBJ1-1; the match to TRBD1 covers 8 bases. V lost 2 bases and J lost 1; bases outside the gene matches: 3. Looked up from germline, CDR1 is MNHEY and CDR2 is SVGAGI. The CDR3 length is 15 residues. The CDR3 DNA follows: TGTGCCAGCAGTTACGAGCAGGGGGCGAACACTGAAGCTTTCTTT. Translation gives CASSYEQGANTEAFF.

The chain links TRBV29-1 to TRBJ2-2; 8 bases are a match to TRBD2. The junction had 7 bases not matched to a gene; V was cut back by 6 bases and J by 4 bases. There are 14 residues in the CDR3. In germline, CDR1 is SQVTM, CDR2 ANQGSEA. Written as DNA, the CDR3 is TGCAGCGTCGCGAGCGGGAGTCTCACCGGGGAGCTGTTTTTT. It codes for CSVASGSLTGELFF.

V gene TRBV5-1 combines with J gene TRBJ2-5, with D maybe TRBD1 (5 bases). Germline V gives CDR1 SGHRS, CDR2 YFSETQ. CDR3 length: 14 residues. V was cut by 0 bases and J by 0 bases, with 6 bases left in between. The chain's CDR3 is CASSLVRDQETQYF. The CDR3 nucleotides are TGCGCCAGCAGCTTGGTCAGGGACCAAGAGACCCAGTACTTC.

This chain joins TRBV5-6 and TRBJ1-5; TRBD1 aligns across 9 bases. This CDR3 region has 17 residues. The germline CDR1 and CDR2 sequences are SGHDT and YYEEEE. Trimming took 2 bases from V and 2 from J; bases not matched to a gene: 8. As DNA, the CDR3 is TGTGCCAGCAGCTTAGGGACAGGGATACGGGGCAATCAGCCCCAGCATTTT. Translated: CASSLGTGIRGNQPQHF. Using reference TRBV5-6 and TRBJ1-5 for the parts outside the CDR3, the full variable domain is DAGVTQSPTHLIKTRGQQVTLRCSPKSGHDTVSWYQQALGQGPQFIFQYYEEEERQRGNFPDRFSGHQFPNYSSELNVNALLLGDSALYLCASSLGTGIRGNQPQHFGDGTRLSIL.

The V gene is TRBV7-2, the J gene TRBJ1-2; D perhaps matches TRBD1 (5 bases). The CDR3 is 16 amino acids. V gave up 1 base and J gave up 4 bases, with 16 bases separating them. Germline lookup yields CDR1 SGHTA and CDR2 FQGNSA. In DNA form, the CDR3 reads TGTGCCAGCAGCTTAGAATCTGGGGCCCATCCCTATGGCTACACCTTC. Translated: CASSLESGAHPYGYTF. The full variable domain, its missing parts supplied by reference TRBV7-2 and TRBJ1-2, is GAGVSQSPSNKVTEKGKDVELRCDPISGHTALYWYRQSLGQGLEFLIYFQGNSAPDKSGLPSDRFSAERTGGSVSTLTIQRTQQEDSAVYLCASSLESGAHPYGYTFGSGTRLTVV.

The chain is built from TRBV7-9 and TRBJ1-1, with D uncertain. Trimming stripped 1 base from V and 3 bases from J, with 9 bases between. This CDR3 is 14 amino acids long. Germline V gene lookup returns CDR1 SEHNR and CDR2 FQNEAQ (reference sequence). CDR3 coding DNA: TGTGCCAGCAGCTTAGTTAAGAGAGACACTGAAGCTTTCTTT. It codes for CASSLVKRDTEAFF.

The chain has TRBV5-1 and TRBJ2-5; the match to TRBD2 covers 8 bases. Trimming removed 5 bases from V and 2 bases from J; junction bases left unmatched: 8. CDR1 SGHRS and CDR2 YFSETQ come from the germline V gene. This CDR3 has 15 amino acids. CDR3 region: CASSFVGTRQETQYF. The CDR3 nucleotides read TGCGCCAGCAGTTTCGTGGGGACTAGACAAGAGACCCAGTACTTC.

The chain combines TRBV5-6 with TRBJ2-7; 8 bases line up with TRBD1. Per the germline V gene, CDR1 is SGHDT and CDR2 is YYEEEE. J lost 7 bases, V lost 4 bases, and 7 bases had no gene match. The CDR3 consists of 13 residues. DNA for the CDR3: TGTGCCAGCAGCGGCCGGGACAGGTATGAGCAGTACTTC. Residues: CASSGRDRYEQYF.

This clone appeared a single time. DNA for the CDR3: TGTGCCAGCAGTCATAAGGGGCCCACGAACACCGGGGAGCTGTTTTTT. It yields the protein CASSHKGPTNTGELFF. The chain recombines TRBV7-3 with TRBJ2-2, with a weak D call TRBD1 (5 bases). Germline values: CDR1 SGHTA, CDR2 FQGTGA. This CDR3 is built from 16 residues. The V and J ends lost 6 bases and 0 bases respectively, with 14 bases between them.

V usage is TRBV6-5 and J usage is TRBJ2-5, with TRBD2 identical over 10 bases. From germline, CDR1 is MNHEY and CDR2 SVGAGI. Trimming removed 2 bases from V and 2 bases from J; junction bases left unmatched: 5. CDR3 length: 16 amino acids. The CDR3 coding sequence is TGTGCCAGCAGTTACAGCGTAGCGGGGGGACAAGAGACCCAGTACTTC. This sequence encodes CASSYSVAGGQETQYF.

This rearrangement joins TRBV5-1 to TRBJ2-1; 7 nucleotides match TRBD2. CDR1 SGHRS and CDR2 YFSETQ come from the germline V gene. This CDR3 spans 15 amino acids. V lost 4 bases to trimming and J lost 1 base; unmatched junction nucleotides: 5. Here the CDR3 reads CASSLPSGSYNEQFF. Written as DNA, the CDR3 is TGCGCCAGCAGCCTACCTAGCGGTTCCTACAATGAGCAGTTCTTC.

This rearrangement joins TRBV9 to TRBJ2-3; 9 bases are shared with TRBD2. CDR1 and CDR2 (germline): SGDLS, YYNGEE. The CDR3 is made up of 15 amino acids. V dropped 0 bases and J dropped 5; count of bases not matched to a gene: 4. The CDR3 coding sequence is TGTGCCAGCAGCGTAGAGGGACTAGCAGTAGATACGCAGTATTTT. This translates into CASSVEGLAVDTQYF.

CDR3 sequence reads: CAISGPDRERSDTQYF. The CDR3 bases are TGTGCCATCAGTGGCCCCGACAGGGAGAGGTCAGATACGCAGTATTTT. V is TRBV10-3 and J is TRBJ2-3; 7 nucleotides match TRBD1. V shed 4 bases, J shed 4 bases, and the junction held 11 bases outside the gene matches. This CDR3 is built from 16 residues. CDR1 is ENHRY, CDR2 SYGVKD, per germline.

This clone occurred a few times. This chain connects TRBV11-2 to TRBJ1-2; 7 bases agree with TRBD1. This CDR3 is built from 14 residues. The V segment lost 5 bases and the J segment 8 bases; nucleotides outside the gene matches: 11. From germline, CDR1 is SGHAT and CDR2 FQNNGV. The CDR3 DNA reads TGTGCCAGCAGCCCTGGGACAGCCAGGGAGGGCTACACCTTC. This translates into CASSPGTAREGYTF.

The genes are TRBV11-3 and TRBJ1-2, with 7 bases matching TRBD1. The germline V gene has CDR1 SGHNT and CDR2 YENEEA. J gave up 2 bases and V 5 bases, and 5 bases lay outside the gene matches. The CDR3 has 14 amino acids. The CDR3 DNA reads TGTGCCAGCAGCACCGGGGACAGCAACTATGGCTACACCTTC. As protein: CASSTGDSNYGYTF.

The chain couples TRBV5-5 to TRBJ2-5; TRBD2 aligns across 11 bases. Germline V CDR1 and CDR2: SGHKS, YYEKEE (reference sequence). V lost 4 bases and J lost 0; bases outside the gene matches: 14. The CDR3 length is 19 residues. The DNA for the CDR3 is TGTGCCAGCAGCCTCCGAAGGACTAGCGGGCCAAGGTACCAAGAGACCCAGTACTTC. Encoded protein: CASSLRRTSGPRYQETQYF.

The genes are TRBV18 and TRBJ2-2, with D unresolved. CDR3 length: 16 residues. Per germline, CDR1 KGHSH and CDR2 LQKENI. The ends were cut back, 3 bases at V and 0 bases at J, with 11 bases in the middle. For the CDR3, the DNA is TGTGCCAGCTCACCTTCTCAACTTGCGAACACCGGGGAGCTGTTTTTT. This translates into CASSPSQLANTGELFF. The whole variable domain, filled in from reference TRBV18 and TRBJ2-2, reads NAGVMQNPRHLVRRRGQEARLRCSPMKGHSHVYWYRQLPEEGLKFMVYLQKENIIDESGMPKERFSAEFPKEGPSILRIQQVVRGDSAAYFCASSPSQLANTGELFFGEGSRLTVL.

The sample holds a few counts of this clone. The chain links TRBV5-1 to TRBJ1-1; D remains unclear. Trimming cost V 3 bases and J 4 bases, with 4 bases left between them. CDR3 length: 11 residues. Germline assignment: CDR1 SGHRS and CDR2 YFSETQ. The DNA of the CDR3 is TGCGCCAGCAGCTACAGCACTGAAGCTTTCTTT. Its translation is CASSYSTEAFF.

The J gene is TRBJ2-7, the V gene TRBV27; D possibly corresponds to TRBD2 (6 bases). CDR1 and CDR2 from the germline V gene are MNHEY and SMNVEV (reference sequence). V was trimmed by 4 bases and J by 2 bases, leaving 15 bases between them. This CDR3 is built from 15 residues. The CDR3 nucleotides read TGTGCCAGCAGTTCCCGGGGTAGCGGAACCTACGAGCAGTACGTC. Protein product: CASSSRGSGTYEQYV.

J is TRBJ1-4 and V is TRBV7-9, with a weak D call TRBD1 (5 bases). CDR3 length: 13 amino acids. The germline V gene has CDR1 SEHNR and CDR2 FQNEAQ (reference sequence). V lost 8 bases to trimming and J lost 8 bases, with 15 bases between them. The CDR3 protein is CASGKAGDEKLFF. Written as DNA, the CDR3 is TGTGCCAGCGGCAAAGCGGGGGACGAAAAACTGTTTTTT.

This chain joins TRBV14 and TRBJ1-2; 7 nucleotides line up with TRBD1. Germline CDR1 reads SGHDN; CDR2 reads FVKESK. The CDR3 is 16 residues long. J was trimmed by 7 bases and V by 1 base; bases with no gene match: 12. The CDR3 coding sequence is TGTGCCAGCAGCCAAGTTCCAGAGGGGGCTTGGGGTGGCTACACCTTC. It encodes CASSQVPEGAWGGYTF.

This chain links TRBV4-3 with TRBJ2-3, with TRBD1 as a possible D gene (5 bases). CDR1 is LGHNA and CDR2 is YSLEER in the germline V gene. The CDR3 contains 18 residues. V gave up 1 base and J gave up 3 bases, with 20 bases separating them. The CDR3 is CASSQGGPGQLGTDTQYF. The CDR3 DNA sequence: TGCGCCAGCAGCCAAGGGGGCCCGGGTCAACTGGGAACAGATACGCAGTATTTT.

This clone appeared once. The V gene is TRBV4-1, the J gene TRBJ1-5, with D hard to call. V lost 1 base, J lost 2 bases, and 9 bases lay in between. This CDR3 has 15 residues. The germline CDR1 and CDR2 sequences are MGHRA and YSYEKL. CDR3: CASSQGGGRNQPQHF. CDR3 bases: TGCGCCAGCAGCCAAGGAGGAGGACGCAATCAGCCCCAGCATTTT.

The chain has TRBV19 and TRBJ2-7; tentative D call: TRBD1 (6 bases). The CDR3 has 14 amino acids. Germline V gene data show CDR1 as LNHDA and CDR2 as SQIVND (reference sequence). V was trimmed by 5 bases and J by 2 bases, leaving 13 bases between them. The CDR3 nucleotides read TGTGCCAGTAGTCCACAGGGATTGGCCTACGAGCAGTACTTC. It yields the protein CASSPQGLAYEQYF.

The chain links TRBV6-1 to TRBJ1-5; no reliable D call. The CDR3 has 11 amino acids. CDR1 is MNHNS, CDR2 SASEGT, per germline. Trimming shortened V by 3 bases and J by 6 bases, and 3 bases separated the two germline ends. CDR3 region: CASSERQPQHF. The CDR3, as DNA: TGTGCCAGCAGTGAGCGTCAGCCCCAGCATTTT.

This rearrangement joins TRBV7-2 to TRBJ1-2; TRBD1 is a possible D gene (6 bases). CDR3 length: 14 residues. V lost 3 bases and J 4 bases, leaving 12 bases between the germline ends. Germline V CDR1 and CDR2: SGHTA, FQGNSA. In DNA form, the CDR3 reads TGTGCCAGCAGCTTCACGGACAGATCCTATGGCTACACCTTC. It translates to CASSFTDRSYGYTF.

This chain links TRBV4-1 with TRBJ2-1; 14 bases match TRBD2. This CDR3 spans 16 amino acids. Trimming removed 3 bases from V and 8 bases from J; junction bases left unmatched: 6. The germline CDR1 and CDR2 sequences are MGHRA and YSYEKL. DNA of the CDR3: TGCGCCAGCAGCCACCGCGGGACTAGCGGGAGCTATGAGCAGTTCTTC. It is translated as CASSHRGTSGSYEQFF.